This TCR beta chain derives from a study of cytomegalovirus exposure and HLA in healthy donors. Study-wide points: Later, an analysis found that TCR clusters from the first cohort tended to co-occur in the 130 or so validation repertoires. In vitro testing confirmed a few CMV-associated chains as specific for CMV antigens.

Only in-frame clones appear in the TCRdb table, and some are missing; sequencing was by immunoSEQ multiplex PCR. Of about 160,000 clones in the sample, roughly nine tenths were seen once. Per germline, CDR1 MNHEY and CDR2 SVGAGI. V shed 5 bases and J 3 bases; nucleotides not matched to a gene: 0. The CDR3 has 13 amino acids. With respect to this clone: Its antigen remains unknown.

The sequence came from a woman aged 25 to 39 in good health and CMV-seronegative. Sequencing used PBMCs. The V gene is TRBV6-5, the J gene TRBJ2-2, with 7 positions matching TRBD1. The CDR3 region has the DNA TGTGCCAGCAGTGACAGGGACACCGGGGAGCTGTTTTTT. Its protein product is CASSDRDTGELFF.